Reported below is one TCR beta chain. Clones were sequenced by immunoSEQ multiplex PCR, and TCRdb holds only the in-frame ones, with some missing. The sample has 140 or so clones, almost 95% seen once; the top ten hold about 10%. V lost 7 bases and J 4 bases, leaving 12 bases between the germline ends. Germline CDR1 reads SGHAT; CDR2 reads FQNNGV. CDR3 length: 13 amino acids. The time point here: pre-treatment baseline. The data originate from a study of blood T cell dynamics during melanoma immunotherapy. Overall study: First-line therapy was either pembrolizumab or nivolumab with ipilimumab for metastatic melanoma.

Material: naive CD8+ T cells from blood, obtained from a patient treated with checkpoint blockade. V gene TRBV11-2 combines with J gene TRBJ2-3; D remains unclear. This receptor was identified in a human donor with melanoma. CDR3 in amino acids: CASNSEVADTQYF. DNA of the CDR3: TGTGCCAGCAACTCCGAAGTAGCAGATACGCAGTATTTT.